This T cell receptor beta chain was sequenced for a study of cytomegalovirus exposure and HLA in healthy donors. General study points: CMV antigen specificity was confirmed in vitro for three CMV-associated chains. The authors assumed roughly uniform sequencing depth across donors for presence/absence analyses. Both high specificity and high sensitivity reportedly marked the classifier's diagnosis of cytomegalovirus status.

Comment on this clone: Its antigen remains unidentified.

60 Vbeta and 13 Jbeta primers were used in PCR. The data were produced by immunoSEQ multiplex PCR, yet TCRdb's version contains in-frame clones alone and is incomplete. The sample's table shows tens of thousands of clones. This CDR3 contains 15 residues. Germline-derived CDR1 and CDR2 are SGDLS and YYNGEE. The trim removed 4 bases at V and 0 bases at J, leaving 3 bases unmatched. Donors counted as nominally healthy when sampled, yet unrecorded immune exposures were likely. This sequence originates from a woman in her twenties or thirties in good health and CMV-seropositive. Sequencing used PBMCs. The rearrangement uses TRBV9 and TRBJ1-2; 10 bases align to TRBD1. CDR3 in amino acids: CASSKGQGSNYGYTF. CDR3 sequence (DNA): TGTGCCAGCAGCAAGGGACAGGGGTCTAACTATGGCTACACCTTC.